One sample yielded the 32 T cell receptor beta chains listed below, sequenced in a study of blood T cell repertoires in COVID-19. The data were produced by immunoSEQ multiplex PCR, yet TCRdb's version contains in-frame clones alone and is incomplete. The sample records 150,000 to 200,000 clones, roughly 86% being singletons. The sequencing input was peripheral blood. The receptors come from a man between 18 and 35 years old with acute or convalescent COVID-19.

CDR3 sequence (DNA): TGTGCCAGCAGCTTAGGACAGGACCCCTACGAGCAGTACTTC. Amino acids: CASSLGQDPYEQYF. This sequence joins TRBV7-9 and TRBJ2-7, with D possibly matching TRBD1 (6 bases). V lost 1 base and J lost 2, with 9 bases in between. The V gene's germline CDR1 is SEHNR and CDR2 FQNEAQ (reference sequence). CDR3 length: 14 amino acids.

The gene calls are TRBV10-2 and TRBJ2-2; D may be TRBD1 (6 bases). V was cut by 2 bases and J by 7 bases, with 11 bases left in between. Germline lookup yields CDR1 WSHSY and CDR2 SAAADI. The CDR3 loop spans 14 amino acids. CDR3 residues: CASSEEGVGGELFF. The CDR3, as DNA: TGCGCCAGCAGTGAGGAGGGGGTTGGCGGGGAGCTGTTTTTT.

In the case of this clone: Because it lacks the conserved phenylalanine or tryptophan at the end, this CDR3 is likely a read error. The DNA is omitted, as the CDR3 cannot be located on it reliably, and the CDR3 follows TCRdb's listing. The chain uses TRBV28 and TRBJ1-5; TRBD1 was called by the table and not checked on the DNA. The germline CDR1 and CDR2 sequences are MDHEN and SYDVKM. The CDR3 is made up of 12 amino acids, end residues included. The CDR3 sequence: CASRDRQGASNV.

V gene TRBV28 combines with J gene TRBJ2-7; TRBD2 matches 8 bases. CDR3 length: 14 amino acids. J was trimmed by 3 bases and V by 8 bases; bases with no gene match: 9. CDR1 is MDHEN and CDR2 is SYDVKM in the germline V gene. The CDR3 protein is CASRSGGGLYEQYV. In DNA form, the CDR3 reads TGTGCCAGCCGCTCTGGCGGGGGGCTCTACGAGCAGTACGTC.

This chain uses TRBV2 with TRBJ1-2, with 8 bases aligning to TRBD1. Germline CDR1 reads SNHLY; CDR2 reads FYNNEI. The CDR3 is 14 amino acids. V gave up 9 bases and J gave up 4 bases; unmatched junction bases: 10. This chain's CDR3 is CARGPGTGVYGYTF. Written as DNA, the CDR3 is TGTGCCAGAGGTCCCGGGACAGGAGTCTATGGCTACACCTTC.

The V gene is TRBV6-5, the J gene TRBJ1-2, with 10 bases aligning to TRBD1. Germline CDR1 reads MNHEY; CDR2 reads SVGAGI. CDR3 length equals 14 residues. V shed 8 bases and J 4 bases; nucleotides not matched to a gene: 7. The CDR3, as DNA: TGTGCCAGCTATCGGGACAGGGGAATCTATGGCTACACCTTC. Its protein is CASYRDRGIYGYTF.

The V gene is TRBV18, the J gene TRBJ2-2; D remains ambiguous. In germline, CDR1 is KGHSH, CDR2 LQKENI. Trimming removed 6 bases at V and 2 bases at J, with 4 bases between. The CDR3 has 12 residues. The CDR3 protein is CASSPNTGELFF. The CDR3 DNA reads TGTGCCAGCTCCCCTAACACCGGGGAGCTGTTTTTT.

The gene calls are TRBV18 and TRBJ1-4; the D is unclear. Between the trimmed V and J ends, which lost 2 bases and 6 bases, there was a span of 13 bases. The CDR3 is 15 residues long. CDR1 is KGHSH, CDR2 LQKENI, per germline. CDR3 in DNA: TGTGCCAGCTCACCAAACCCGAGAACCGATGAAAAACTGTTTTTT. It specifies CASSPNPRTDEKLFF.

The CDR3 reads CASSSLPGDNTIYF. The CDR3 coding sequence is TGTGCCAGCAGCTCGCTCCCGGGGGACAACACCATATATTTT. The V and J genes are TRBV5-5 and TRBJ1-3; possible D gene TRBD1, 5 bases. The germline V gene encodes CDR1 SGHKS and CDR2 YYEKEE (reference sequence). The CDR3 consists of 14 residues. Trimming removed 3 bases from V and 7 bases from J, with 14 bases in between.

The rearrangement links TRBV5-1 to TRBJ2-5; 8 nucleotides agree with TRBD1. CDR1 is SGHRS, CDR2 YFSETQ, per germline. J lost 2 bases, V lost 0 bases, and 9 bases had no gene match. This CDR3 comprises 17 residues. This chain's CDR3 is CASSLGRVRGRQETQYF. The CDR3 nucleotides are TGCGCCAGCAGCTTGGGTCGGGTCAGGGGGCGTCAAGAGACCCAGTACTTC.

This sequence joins TRBV7-9 and TRBJ1-2, with 8 bases matching TRBD1. V lost 5 bases to trimming and J lost 2 bases; unmatched junction nucleotides: 7. Germline V lookup: CDR1 SEHNR, CDR2 FQNEAQ (reference sequence). This CDR3 contains 15 residues. CDR3 sequence (DNA): TGTGCCAGCAGCCGGGCAGGGGGCGGCAACTATGGCTACACCTTC. It translates to CASSRAGGGNYGYTF.

V gene TRBV25-1 combines with J gene TRBJ2-7; 8 nucleotides match TRBD2. Germline values: CDR1 MGHDK, CDR2 SYGVNS. The CDR3 covers 15 residues. V shed 5 bases, J shed 0 bases, and the junction held 6 bases outside the gene matches. The CDR3 DNA follows: TGTGCCAGCAGTCCCCAGCGGGGGTACTCCTACGAGCAGTACTTC. It yields the protein CASSPQRGYSYEQYF.

The rearrangement links TRBV3-1 (or the pseudogene TRBV3-2) to TRBJ2-1, with no clear D. Germline lookup yields CDR1 LGHDT and CDR2 YNNKEL (reference sequence). This CDR3 has 15 residues. The V end was cut by 4 bases, the J end by 1 base, with 11 bases between. The CDR3 DNA reads as TGTGCCAGCAGCCTCGGGTTTCTTTCCTACAATGAGCAGTTCTTC. It yields the protein CASSLGFLSYNEQFF.

This chain links TRBV3-1 (or the pseudogene TRBV3-2) with TRBJ1-5; 7 nucleotides line up with TRBD1. From germline, CDR1 is LGHDT and CDR2 YNNKEL (reference sequence). V lost 1 base and J lost 7; bases outside the gene matches: 4. This CDR3 is built from 14 residues. CDR3 amino acids: CASSQGQGWQPQHF. In DNA, the CDR3 is TGTGCCAGCAGCCAAGGACAGGGTTGGCAGCCCCAGCATTTT.

V gene TRBV6-5 combines with J gene TRBJ2-6; no definite D call. The CDR3 is 16 residues long. V lost 2 bases and J lost 0, with 8 bases in between. Germline-derived CDR1 and CDR2 are MNHEY and SVGAGI. The CDR3 loop reads CASSYAGFSGANVLTF. In DNA, the CDR3 is TGTGCCAGCAGTTACGCCGGGTTCTCTGGGGCCAACGTCCTGACTTTC.

This rearrangement joins TRBV7-2 to TRBJ2-3; maybe TRBD2 (6 bases). Trimming pared 2 bases from V and 3 bases from J, leaving 12 bases between. Germline V gene sequence: CDR1 SGHTA, CDR2 FQGNSA. The CDR3 spans 15 residues. The CDR3 DNA follows: TGTGCCAGCAGCTTAAGTCTAGCGCGGACAGATACGCAGTATTTT. Translating it yields CASSLSLARTDTQYF.

The rearrangement links TRBV20-1 to TRBJ2-7; D is possibly TRBD1 (6 bases). The CDR3 extends over 11 amino acids. Germline V CDR1 and CDR2: DFQATT, SNEGSKA (reference sequence). V lost 5 bases and J lost 3, with 8 bases in between. The CDR3 loop reads CSARDIYEQYF. CDR3 sequence (DNA): TGCAGTGCTCGGGACATCTACGAGCAGTACTTC.

The V call is TRBV4-1, the J call TRBJ1-2; D is unresolved. This CDR3 comprises 14 residues. Germline V gene data show CDR1 as MGHRA and CDR2 as YSYEKL. V dropped 0 bases and J dropped 3 bases, with 8 bases sitting between them. CDR3 in amino acids: CASSQDYGDYGYTF. The DNA for the CDR3 is TGCGCCAGCAGCCAAGATTACGGGGACTATGGCTACACCTTC.

The V and J genes are TRBV10-2 and TRBJ2-7, with D perhaps matching TRBD2 (5 bases). Per the germline V gene, CDR1 is WSHSY and CDR2 is SAAADI. The CDR3 runs to 14 residues. Trimming pared 10 bases from V and 1 base from J, leaving 17 bases between. The CDR3 loop is CAISPAPGSYEQYV. In DNA, the CDR3 is TGCGCCATCTCCCCCGCACCGGGATCCTACGAGCAGTACGTC.

This chain connects TRBV9 to TRBJ1-2; the match to TRBD1 covers 7 bases. The V segment lost 4 bases and the J segment 7 bases; nucleotides outside the gene matches: 10. The CDR3 length is 14 residues. Germline V CDR1 and CDR2: SGDLS, YYNGEE. In DNA, the CDR3 is TGTGCCAGCAGCTTCCGGACAGGATCGGTTGGCTACACCTTC. Translating gives CASSFRTGSVGYTF.

The V and J genes are TRBV15 and TRBJ2-5; 7 positions agree with TRBD1. Trimming at V came to 4 bases and at J to 1 base, leaving 6 bases not matched to a gene. The CDR3 is 15 residues long. CDR1 is LNHNV, CDR2 YYDKDF, per germline (reference sequence). The CDR3 DNA reads as TGTGCCACCAGCATTAACAGGGGAATCCAAGAGACCCAGTACTTC. Protein product: CATSINRGIQETQYF. The whole variable domain, filled in from reference TRBV15 and TRBJ2-5, reads DAMVIQNPRYQVTQFGKPVTLSCSQTLNHNVMYWYQQKSSQAPKLLFHYYDKDFNNEADTPDNFQSRRPNTSFCFLDIRSPGLGDTAMYLCATSINRGIQETQYFGPGTRLLVL.

In its sample, this clone was seen a few times. The chain links TRBV29-1 to TRBJ1-1, with TRBD1 matching over 7 bases. CDR1 and CDR2 from the germline V gene are SQVTM and ANQGSEA. Trimming cost V 6 bases and J 4 bases; bases outside gene matches: 11. The CDR3 loop spans 14 amino acids. The CDR3 DNA follows: TGCAGCGTAGAAAACAGGGGAAGGGGCACTGAAGCTTTCTTT. This sequence encodes CSVENRGRGTEAFF.

The rearrangement uses TRBV10-3 and TRBJ2-2, with 10 bases identical to TRBD2. V trimming: 4 bases; J trimming: 0 bases; junction bases outside the gene matches: 8. The CDR3 consists of 18 residues. Germline V gene sequence: CDR1 ENHRY, CDR2 SYGVKD. CDR3 bases: TGTGCCATCAGTGGAGCGGGGGGGCCCGGACCGAACACCGGGGAGCTGTTTTTT. Translation: CAISGAGGPGPNTGELFF.

The chain employs TRBV19 and TRBJ2-5, with D possibly TRBD2 on 5 matching bases. CDR1 is LNHDA, CDR2 SQIVND, per germline (reference sequence). The CDR3 extends over 11 amino acids. V shed 11 bases and J shed 7 bases, with 14 bases lying between them. The CDR3 spells CAACRDTTQYF. As DNA, the CDR3 is TGTGCCGCGTGTCGGGATACGACCCAGTACTTC.

V and J are TRBV6-5 and TRBJ1-2; D is uncertain. This CDR3 spans 13 amino acids. Looked up from germline, CDR1 is MNHEY and CDR2 is SVGAGI. Trimming removed 5 bases at V and 2 bases at J, with 9 bases between. Written as DNA, the CDR3 is TGTGCCAGCAGTCACGACATAAACTATGGCTACACCTTC. Its protein is CASSHDINYGYTF.

This clone was counted only a few times. The chain couples TRBV2 to TRBJ1-2; 7 bases line up with TRBD1. CDR1 SNHLY and CDR2 FYNNEI come from the germline V gene. J gave up 3 bases and V 6 bases, and 4 bases lay outside the gene matches. The CDR3 runs to 13 residues. The CDR3 coding sequence is TGTGCCAGCAGGGTGGGGACAGACTATGGCTACACCTTC. Amino acid sequence: CASRVGTDYGYTF.

This clone appeared once. V is TRBV21-1 and J is TRBJ2-7; the D call in the table, TRBD2, was not verified against the DNA. TRBV21-1 is a pseudogene segment. There are 21 residues in the CDR3. In DNA, the CDR3 is TGTGCCAGCAGCCCTCACAGACGACTAGCGGGGGGCCTAAGGAGCTCCTACGAGCAGTACTTC. Protein product: CASSPHRRLAGGLRSSYEQYF.

This clone was detected only a few times. The chain employs TRBV18 and TRBJ1-2; perhaps TRBD1 as D (5 bases). V was clipped by 3 bases and J by 13 bases, with 21 bases between them. Per the germline V gene, CDR1 is KGHSH and CDR2 is LQKENI. The CDR3 contains 14 residues. The CDR3: CASSPDNTGTNRTF. The CDR3, as DNA: TGTGCCAGCTCACCTGATAATACAGGAACCAATCGCACCTTC.

The chain has TRBV27 and TRBJ2-2; TRBD2 aligns across 8 bases. CDR3 length: 15 residues. Germline V lookup: CDR1 MNHEY, CDR2 SMNVEV (reference sequence). Trimming took 7 bases from V and 4 from J; bases not matched to a gene: 8. In DNA form, the CDR3 reads TGTGCCAGCATCCGGGGGGGAGGGGGCACCGGGGAGCTGTTTTTT. Residues: CASIRGGGGTGELFF.

The chain links TRBV7-8 to TRBJ2-1, with TRBD2 identical over 8 bases. CDR3 length: 19 amino acids. Trimming removed 0 bases from V and 0 bases from J; junction bases left unmatched: 10. Germline V gene data show CDR1 as SGHVS and CDR2 as FQNEAQ. DNA for the CDR3: TGTGCCAGCAGCTTAGCCCCGGGACTAGTTGCGAGCTCCTACAATGAGCAGTTCTTC. Translating gives CASSLAPGLVASSYNEQFF.

The chain couples TRBV30 to TRBJ1-5; TRBD1 aligns across 8 bases. CDR1 is GTSNPN, CDR2 SVGIG, per germline (reference sequence). The CDR3 has 18 residues. J was trimmed by 1 base and V by 2 bases; bases with no gene match: 13. As DNA, the CDR3 is TGTGCCTGGAGTTATCGTTCCGGGACAGGCAAAAGCAATCAGCCCCAGCATTTT. Protein sequence: CAWSYRSGTGKSNQPQHF.

V is TRBV18 and J is TRBJ2-7; TRBD1 matches 9 bases. Looked up from germline, CDR1 is KGHSH and CDR2 is LQKENI. With 0 bases clipped from V and 3 bases from J, the junction kept 3 bases outside the gene matches. The CDR3 spans 15 residues. CDR3: CASSPPTGQGYEQYF. The DNA of the CDR3 is TGTGCCAGCTCACCACCTACGGGACAGGGCTACGAGCAGTACTTC.